The TCR beta chain under discussion was sequenced for a study of molecular identifiers for immune sequencing clone quantification. Turning to this clonotype: One junction end does not reproduce the germline sequence, and a read error may be involved.

In TCRdb, the PCR reads were re-called with MiXCR into one record per CDR3 protein. This sample has more than 550,000 distinct CDR3 sequences, with about 25% found just once. Germline V CDR1 and CDR2: PRHDT, FYEKMQ (reference sequence). The CDR3 has 17 amino acids. Specimen: naive CD8+ T cells from blood, with Jurkat cell RNA spiked in. The subset here: FACS-sorted CD8+CD4-CCR7+CD45RA+ naive T cells. The receptor was isolated from a human donor in good health. Some libraries in this study had Jurkat cell RNA spiked in. This chain joins TRBV13 and TRBJ1-3; D is possibly TRBD1 (5 bases). The CDR3 protein is CASSSRDGRLSGNSIYF. The CDR3 bases are TGTGCCAGCAGCTCGCGGGACGGGCGACTCTCTGGAAACTCCATATATTTT.